This entry describes one T cell receptor beta chain. These data come from a study of cytomegalovirus exposure and HLA in healthy donors. Germline values: CDR1 MGHRA, CDR2 YSYEKL. The V segment lost 0 bases and the J segment 3 bases; nucleotides outside the gene matches: 6. CDR3 length equals 16 residues. Generated by immunoSEQ multiplex PCR, the TCRdb table keeps only in-frame clones and is missing some. Among 130,000 to 150,000 clones listed, roughly 89% were seen once. The sequencing sample was made of PBMCs. This sequence joins TRBV4-1 and TRBJ1-1; 8 bases map to TRBD1. The TCR sequence derives from a woman aged 18-30 years in good health and CMV-seropositive. This chain's CDR3 is CASSQESGGWDTEAFF. As DNA, the CDR3 is TGCGCCAGCAGCCAAGAATCAGGGGGCTGGGACACTGAAGCTTTCTTT.